Following are 21 T cell receptor beta chains from one sample sequenced in a study of blood T cell repertoires in COVID-19. Measured with immunoSEQ multiplex PCR; TCRdb has only the in-frame clones, and not every one. The data hold 150,000 to 200,000 clones, with 75% to 85% observed a single time. Sequencing used peripheral blood. Every receptor here comes from a human donor in a cohort sampled during active COVID-19.

This CDR3 reads CASRTSGDPDTQYF. Here the CDR3 DNA reads TGTGCCAGTCGGACTAGCGGGGATCCGGATACGCAGTATTTT. The V and J genes are TRBV11-2 and TRBJ2-3; the match to TRBD2 covers 12 bases. With 9 bases clipped from V and 6 bases from J, the junction kept 7 bases outside the gene matches. The CDR3 sequence is 14 residues long. Germline values: CDR1 SGHAT, CDR2 FQNNGV.

This clone was picked up a small number of times. The CDR3 is CASSPFSGTKNEQFF. DNA of the CDR3: TGTGCCAGCTCACCGTTTTCCGGGACTAAGAATGAGCAGTTCTTC. V is TRBV18 and J is TRBJ2-1; 7 bases line up with TRBD2. The CDR3 extends over 15 amino acids. V was clipped by 3 bases and J by 7 bases; unmatched bases: 9. CDR1 and CDR2 (germline): KGHSH, LQKENI.

The chain's CDR3 is CASSTRQGYRVTEAFF. CDR3 bases: TGTGCCAGTAGTACCAGACAGGGATATAGAGTCACTGAAGCTTTCTTT. This rearrangement joins TRBV19 to TRBJ1-1; 7 bases agree with TRBD1. This CDR3 spans 16 amino acids. The germline gives CDR1 LNHDA, CDR2 SQIVND (reference sequence). V dropped 4 bases and J dropped 4; count of bases not matched to a gene: 12. Full variable domain (remainder filled in from reference TRBV19 and TRBJ1-1): DGGITQSPKYLFRKEGQNVTLSCEQNLNHDAMYWYRQDPGQGLRLIYYSQIVNDFQKGDIAEGYSVSREKKESFPLTVTSAQKNPTAFYLCASSTRQGYRVTEAFFGQGTRLTVV.

The chain uses TRBV27 and TRBJ1-5; D possibly corresponds to TRBD1 (6 bases). Germline CDR1 and CDR2: MNHEY and SMNVEV (reference sequence). Trimming took 3 bases from V and 7 from J, leaving 10 bases between them. The CDR3 consists of 13 residues. CDR3: CASSLSGGQPQHF. The CDR3 DNA reads TGTGCCAGCAGTTTGAGCGGGGGCCAGCCCCAGCATTTT.

This clone was seen ten or more times. The V gene is TRBV7-3, the J gene TRBJ2-6; 8 nucleotides agree with TRBD1. The CDR3 is 17 residues long. The J segment lost 0 bases and the V segment lost 5 bases, leaving 6 bases of the junction unmatched. Germline CDR1 is SGHTA and CDR2 is FQGTGA. CDR3 amino acids: CASSPQGQASGANVLTF. CDR3 coding DNA: TGTGCCAGCAGCCCACAGGGACAGGCCTCTGGGGCCAACGTCCTGACTTTC.

The chain is built from TRBV30 and TRBJ2-1; D is undetermined. This CDR3 spans 12 amino acids. With 0 bases removed from V and 10 bases from J, the gap between germline ends came to 10 bases. The V gene's germline CDR1 is GTSNPN and CDR2 SVGIG (reference sequence). In nucleotides, the CDR3 is TGTGCCTGGAGTGTACGGGTTAGCGAGCAGTTCTTC. Protein product: CAWSVRVSEQFF.

The chain has TRBV6-5 and TRBJ2-3, with 9 bases matching TRBD2. V dropped 0 bases and J dropped 6; count of bases not matched to a gene: 7. Germline CDR1 reads MNHEY; CDR2 reads SVGAGI. This CDR3 is built from 16 residues. This CDR3 reads CASSYSVAGVGDTQYF. The CDR3 bases are TGTGCCAGCAGTTACTCAGTAGCGGGAGTAGGGGATACGCAGTATTTT.

J is TRBJ2-2 and V is TRBV7-2; tentative D call: TRBD1 (6 bases). Trimming shortened V by 0 bases and J by 2 bases, and 7 bases separated the two germline ends. CDR3 length: 15 amino acids. Germline lookup yields CDR1 SGHTA and CDR2 FQGNSA. The CDR3 DNA sequence: TGTGCCAGCAGCTTAGCGGGGACAAACACCGGGGAGCTGTTTTTT. It translates to CASSLAGTNTGELFF.

DNA for the CDR3: TGTGCCAGCAGCTTGGGACTTTCGTCTGAAGCTTTCTTT. As protein: CASSLGLSSEAFF. The V and J genes are TRBV5-5 and TRBJ1-1, with unresolved D. In germline, CDR1 is SGHKS, CDR2 YYEKEE (reference sequence). This CDR3 spans 13 amino acids. Trimming took off 0 bases at V and 6 bases at J, with 9 bases between the two ends. Full variable domain (remainder filled in from reference TRBV5-5 and TRBJ1-1): DAGVTQSPTHLIKTRGQQVTLRCSPISGHKSVSWYQQVLGQGPQFIFQYYEKEERGRGNFPDRFSARQFPNYSSELNVNALLLGDSALYLCASSLGLSSEAFFGQGTRLTVV.

The gene calls are TRBV5-1 and TRBJ2-2; 9 nucleotides line up with TRBD1. Looked up from germline, CDR1 is SGHRS and CDR2 is YFSETQ. The CDR3 spans 17 residues. The V segment lost 2 bases and the J segment 6 bases; nucleotides outside the gene matches: 11. CDR3 protein: CASSFNTGGVGAGELFF. The CDR3 DNA follows: TGCGCCAGCAGCTTCAATACAGGGGGCGTCGGCGCCGGGGAGCTGTTTTTT.

This chain uses TRBV5-1 with TRBJ1-4, with D perhaps matching TRBD1 (6 bases). Looked up from germline, CDR1 is SGHRS and CDR2 is YFSETQ. The CDR3 runs to 15 residues. V lost 4 bases and J 4 bases, leaving 14 bases between the germline ends. The CDR3 is CASSLTDRRNEKLFF. In DNA, the CDR3 is TGCGCCAGCAGCCTGACGGACAGACGTAATGAAAAACTGTTTTTT.

This CDR3 reads CASSQAGTNYGYTF. The CDR3 bases are TGTGCCAGCTCACAGGCCGGGACTAACTATGGCTACACCTTC. J is TRBJ1-2 and V is TRBV18; D gene ambiguous. This CDR3 comprises 14 residues. Per germline, CDR1 KGHSH and CDR2 LQKENI. V lost 4 bases and J lost 0, with 9 bases in between.

The chain joins TRBV16 to TRBJ1-1; D not certain. V dropped 4 bases and J dropped 4 bases, with 7 bases sitting between them. Germline loops: CDR1 KGHSY, CDR2 FQNENV. The CDR3 is 12 amino acids. CDR3: CASSLTGTEAFF. CDR3 sequence (DNA): TGTGCCAGCAGCCTTACGGGCACTGAAGCTTTCTTT. Full variable domain (missing parts from reference TRBV16 and TRBJ1-1): GEEVAQTPKHLVRGEGQKAKLYCAPIKGHSYVFWYQQVLKNEFKFLISFQNENVFDETGMPKERFSAKCLPNSPCSLEIQATKLEDSAVYFCASSLTGTEAFFGQGTRLTVV.

V gene TRBV6-2 or TRBV6-3 combines with J gene TRBJ2-1, with a possible D match to TRBD2 (6 bases). The CDR3 has 13 amino acids. V lost 4 bases, J lost 12 bases, and 16 bases lay in between. Germline CDR1 MNHEY, CDR2 SVGEGT. The CDR3 loop reads CASSLPWTTSQFF. In nucleotides, the CDR3 is TGTGCCAGCAGTTTACCTTGGACTACCTCGCAGTTCTTC.

CDR3 sequence reads: CATSWKRQGPYEQYF. The CDR3 bases are TGTGCCACCAGCTGGAAGAGACAGGGACCCTACGAGCAGTACTTC. V usage is TRBV15 and J usage is TRBJ2-7, with 7 bases fitting TRBD1. The CDR3 spans 15 residues. The ends lost 5 bases at V and 2 bases at J; junction bases unmatched: 9. Germline CDR1 LNHNV, CDR2 YYDKDF (reference sequence).

V gene TRBV19 combines with J gene TRBJ1-1, with D unresolved. V gave up 4 bases and J gave up 7 bases, with 13 bases separating them. The germline CDR1 and CDR2 sequences are LNHDA and SQIVND (reference sequence). There are 13 residues in the CDR3. The CDR3 loop is CASSTPLRNEAFF. CDR3 sequence (DNA): TGTGCCAGTAGTACGCCCCTAAGAAATGAAGCTTTCTTT.

This chain joins TRBV2 and TRBJ2-1; 7 bases are a match to TRBD1. CDR1 is SNHLY and CDR2 is FYNNEI in the germline V gene. V lost 10 bases to trimming and J lost 3 bases; unmatched junction nucleotides: 15. The CDR3 runs to 16 residues. The CDR3 DNA follows: TGTGCCACCACCAGGGACGGGACAGTCGGCTACAATGAGCAGTTCTTC. Its translation: CATTRDGTVGYNEQFF.

V and J are TRBV2 and TRBJ2-2; D is undetermined. V lost 7 bases and J lost 0, with 12 bases in between. This CDR3 contains 15 residues. The germline CDR1 and CDR2 sequences are SNHLY and FYNNEI. The CDR3: CASMADKSNTGELFF. The DNA of the CDR3 is TGTGCCAGCATGGCAGATAAATCGAACACCGGGGAGCTGTTTTTT.

The chain combines TRBV29-1 with TRBJ1-1; D is unclear. There are 16 residues in the CDR3. V was shortened by 3 bases and J by 1 base, with 18 bases between the two germline ends. The germline V gene has CDR1 SQVTM and CDR2 ANQGSEA. The CDR3 DNA reads TGCAGCGTTGATCGCCGGGGAGACCGGGGGAACACTGAAGCTTTCTTT. Translation: CSVDRRGDRGNTEAFF. The full variable domain, in which reference TRBV29-1 and TRBJ1-1 provide the parts outside the CDR3, is SAVISQKPSRDICQRGTSLTIQCQVDSQVTMMFWYRQQPGQSLTLIATANQGSEATYESGFVIDKFPISRPNLTFSTLTVSNMSPEDSSIYLCSVDRRGDRGNTEAFFGQGTRLTVV.

CDR3 bases: TGTGCCAGTAGCGCGATCGGCACCGGGGAGCTGTTTTTT. It specifies CASSAIGTGELFF. The chain joins TRBV19 to TRBJ2-2; no firm D call. Germline V gives CDR1 LNHDA, CDR2 SQIVND (reference sequence). This CDR3 contains 13 residues. Trimming shortened V by 6 bases and J by 4 bases, and 9 bases separated the two germline ends.

V is TRBV14 and J is TRBJ2-3; 9 bases fit TRBD2. V dropped 3 bases and J dropped 6; count of bases not matched to a gene: 16. The germline gives CDR1 SGHDN, CDR2 FVKESK. CDR3 length equals 18 residues. This chain's CDR3 is CASSHHFGQRGVSDTQYF. CDR3 nucleotide sequence: TGTGCCAGCAGCCATCACTTCGGGCAGCGGGGGGTCTCGGATACGCAGTATTTT. The full variable domain, rest sourced from reference TRBV14 and TRBJ2-3, is EAGVTQFPSHSVIEKGQTVTLRCDPISGHDNLYWYRRVMGKEIKFLLHFVKESKQDESGMPNNRFLAERTGGTYSTLKVQPAELEDSGVYFCASSHHFGQRGVSDTQYFGPGTRLTVL.